The next 9 T cell receptor beta chains were all read from a single sample in a study of neurological immune-mediated disorders. TCRdb re-derived calls from the 5' RACE reads in MiXCR, one entry per CDR3 protein. The data contain 110,000 or so distinct CDR3 sequences, about 3.4% of them singletons. What was sequenced was PBMCs. These receptors were collected from a woman aged 25 to 39 with multiple sclerosis.

This clonotype came up many times. V is TRBV16 and J is TRBJ2-1, with D maybe TRBD2 (6 bases). V was pared by 4 bases and J by 2 bases, with 12 bases between. This CDR3 has 15 amino acids. From germline, CDR1 is KGHSY and CDR2 FQNENV. This chain's CDR3 is CASSRRGEAYNEQFF. The CDR3 region has the DNA TGTGCCAGCAGCCGGAGGGGAGAAGCCTACAATGAGCAGTTCTTC.

This clonotype was observed at least ten times. The chain links TRBV12-3 or TRBV12-4 to TRBJ1-2; no clear D gene. The CDR3 consists of 14 residues. V dropped 7 bases and J dropped 0 bases, with 12 bases sitting between them. CDR3 nucleotide sequence: TGTGCCAGCACCCCCGGTGGGACTAACTATGGCTACACCTTC. It codes for CASTPGGTNYGYTF.

This clonotype was picked up many times. The V call is TRBV24-1, the J call TRBJ2-5; D not resolved. The V gene's germline CDR1 is KGHDR and CDR2 SFDVKD. The CDR3 covers 12 residues. Trimming took off 8 bases at V and 4 bases at J, with 10 bases between the two ends. This CDR3 is CATTKDLETQYF. In nucleotides, the CDR3 is TGTGCCACCACTAAGGACCTAGAGACCCAGTACTTC.

This clonotype has at least ten counts. The chain has TRBV18 and TRBJ2-2; no clear D gene. The germline V gene has CDR1 KGHSH and CDR2 LQKENI. The CDR3 is made up of 16 amino acids. The V end was cut by 6 bases, the J end by 5 bases, with 19 bases between. CDR3 sequence: CASSPTTQTVTGELFF. In nucleotides, the CDR3 is TGTGCCAGCTCCCCAACTACACAGACGGTGACCGGGGAGCTGTTTTTT.

This clonotype was seen at least ten times. J is TRBJ2-2 and V is TRBV21-1; TRBD2, the D gene given by the table, was not confirmed from the DNA. TRBV21-1 is a pseudogene. The CDR3 spans 18 residues. Written as DNA, the CDR3 is TGTGCCAGCAGCATCATGGGCAGGGCCAACTCGAACACCGGGGAGCTGTTTTTT. Its translation is CASSIMGRANSNTGELFF.

On this clonotype itself: A much larger clone differs from this one at a single base, so this may be a read error. This chain uses TRBV7-6 with TRBJ2-2; 10 bases are shared with TRBD2. Germline V gene data show CDR1 as SGHVS and CDR2 as FNYEAQ. CDR3 length: 18 residues. The CDR3 sequence is CANSSYGTSVGTGGELFF. In nucleotides, the CDR3 is TGTGCCAACAGCTCCTACGGGACTAGCGTCGGGACGGGCGGGGAGCTGTTTTTT.

This clonotype was seen at least ten times. V gene TRBV5-5 combines with J gene TRBJ2-7; no reliable D call. This CDR3 is 12 amino acids long. The germline V gene has CDR1 SGHKS and CDR2 YYEKEE (reference sequence). V was shortened by 7 bases and J by 1 base, with 9 bases between the two germline ends. The CDR3 loop is CASGTGSYEQYF. CDR3 nucleotides: TGTGCCAGCGGCACTGGTTCCTACGAGCAGTACTTC.

At least ten counts were recorded for this clonotype. The CDR3 loop reads CASSEASGSPSRGSPLHF. As DNA, the CDR3 is TGTGCCAGCAGTGAAGCAAGTGGTTCTCCCTCTCGTGGTTCACCCCTCCACTTT. V and J are TRBV6-1 and TRBJ1-6; D uncertain. V lost 0 bases to trimming and J lost 9 bases, with 21 bases between them. The CDR3 is 18 residues long. Germline-derived CDR1 and CDR2 are MNHNS and SASEGT.

This clonotype came up many times. The CDR3 DNA reads as TGTGCCAGCAGCTTAGTGGACCGCGACCAAGAGACCCAGTACTTC. Its translation: CASSLVDRDQETQYF. V and J are TRBV7-6 and TRBJ2-5; no definite D call. With 1 base removed from V and 0 bases from J, the gap between germline ends came to 9 bases. The CDR3 covers 15 residues. Germline CDR1 reads SGHVS; CDR2 reads FNYEAQ.